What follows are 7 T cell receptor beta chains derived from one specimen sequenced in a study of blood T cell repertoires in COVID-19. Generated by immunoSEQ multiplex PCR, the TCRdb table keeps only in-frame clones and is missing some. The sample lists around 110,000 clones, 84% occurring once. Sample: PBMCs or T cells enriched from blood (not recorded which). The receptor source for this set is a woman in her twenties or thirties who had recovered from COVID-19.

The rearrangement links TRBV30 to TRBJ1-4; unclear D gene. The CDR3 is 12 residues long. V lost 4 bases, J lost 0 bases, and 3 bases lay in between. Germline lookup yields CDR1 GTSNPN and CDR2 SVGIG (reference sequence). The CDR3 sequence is CAWTATNEKLFF. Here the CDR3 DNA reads TGTGCCTGGACAGCAACTAATGAAAAACTGTTTTTT.

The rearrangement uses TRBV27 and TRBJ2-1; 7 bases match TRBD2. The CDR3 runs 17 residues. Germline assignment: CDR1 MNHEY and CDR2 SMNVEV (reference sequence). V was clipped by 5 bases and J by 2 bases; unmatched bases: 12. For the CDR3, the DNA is TGTGCCAGCAGTCCAACAAAGCGGGACGTCGCCTACAATGAGCAGTTCTTC. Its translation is CASSPTKRDVAYNEQFF.

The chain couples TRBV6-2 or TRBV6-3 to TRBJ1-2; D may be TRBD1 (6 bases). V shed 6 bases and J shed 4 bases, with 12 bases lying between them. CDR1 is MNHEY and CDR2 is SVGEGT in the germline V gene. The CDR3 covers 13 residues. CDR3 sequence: CASSKQGVYGYTF. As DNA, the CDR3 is TGTGCCAGCAGCAAACAGGGAGTCTATGGCTACACCTTC.

The DNA for the CDR3 is TGCGCCAGCAGCCAAAGAGGACGGGGGAGAGGGTTGTATAATTCACCCCTCCACTTT. It yields the protein CASSQRGRGRGLYNSPLHF. The V call is TRBV4-3, the J call TRBJ1-6; possible D gene TRBD1, 5 bases. Trimming pared 2 bases from V and 4 bases from J, leaving 21 bases between. The CDR3 consists of 19 residues. The V gene's germline CDR1 is LGHNA and CDR2 YSLEER.

CDR3 protein: CSVLGVGTDTQYF. CDR3 bases: TGCAGCGTCCTAGGAGTAGGTACAGATACGCAGTATTTT. The chain recombines TRBV29-1 with TRBJ2-3; D is ambiguous. The germline V gene has CDR1 SQVTM and CDR2 ANQGSEA. This CDR3 has 13 residues. With 6 bases removed from V and 3 bases from J, the gap between germline ends came to 13 bases.

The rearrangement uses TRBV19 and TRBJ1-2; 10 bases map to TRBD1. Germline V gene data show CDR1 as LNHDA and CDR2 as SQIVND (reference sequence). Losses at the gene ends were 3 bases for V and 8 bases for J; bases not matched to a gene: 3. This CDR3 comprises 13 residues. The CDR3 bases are TGTGCCAGTAGTATGGGACAGGGGCGAGGCTACACCTTC. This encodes CASSMGQGRGYTF.

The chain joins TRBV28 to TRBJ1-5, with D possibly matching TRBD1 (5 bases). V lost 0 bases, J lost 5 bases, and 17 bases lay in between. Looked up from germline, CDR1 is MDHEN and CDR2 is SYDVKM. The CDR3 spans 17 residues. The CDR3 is CASSLWGRGRGDQPQHF. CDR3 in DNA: TGTGCCAGCAGTTTATGGGGGCGGGGAAGGGGCGATCAGCCCCAGCATTTT.